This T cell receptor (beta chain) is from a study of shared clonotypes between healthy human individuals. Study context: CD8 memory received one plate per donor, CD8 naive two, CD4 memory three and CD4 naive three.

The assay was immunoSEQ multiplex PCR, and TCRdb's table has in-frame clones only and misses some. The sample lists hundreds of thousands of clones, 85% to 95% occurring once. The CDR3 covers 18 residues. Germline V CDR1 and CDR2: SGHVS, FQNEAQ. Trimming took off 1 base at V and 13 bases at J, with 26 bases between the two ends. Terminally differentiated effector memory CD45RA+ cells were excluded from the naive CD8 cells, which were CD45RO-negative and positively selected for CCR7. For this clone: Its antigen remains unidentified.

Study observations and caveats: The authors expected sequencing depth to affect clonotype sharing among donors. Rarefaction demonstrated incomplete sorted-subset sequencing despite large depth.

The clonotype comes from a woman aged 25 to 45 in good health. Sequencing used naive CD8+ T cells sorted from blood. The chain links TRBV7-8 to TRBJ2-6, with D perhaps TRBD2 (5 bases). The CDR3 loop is CASSLGALSWVGTGVLTF. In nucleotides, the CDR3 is TGTGCCAGCAGCTTAGGGGCCTTGTCCTGGGTTGGAACGGGGGTCCTGACTTTC.